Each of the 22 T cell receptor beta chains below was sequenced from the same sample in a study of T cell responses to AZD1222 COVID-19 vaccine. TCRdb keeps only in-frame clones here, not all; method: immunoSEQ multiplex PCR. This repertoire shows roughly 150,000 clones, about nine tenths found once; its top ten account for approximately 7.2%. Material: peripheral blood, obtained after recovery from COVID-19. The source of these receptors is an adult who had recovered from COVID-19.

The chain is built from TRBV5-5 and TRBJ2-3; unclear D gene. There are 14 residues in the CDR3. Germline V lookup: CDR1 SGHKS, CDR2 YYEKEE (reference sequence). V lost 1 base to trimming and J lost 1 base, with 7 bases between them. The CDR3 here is CASSLMQGTDTQYF. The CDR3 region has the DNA TGTGCCAGCAGCTTGATGCAGGGCACAGATACGCAGTATTTT. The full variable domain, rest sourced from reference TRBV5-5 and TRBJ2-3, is DAGVTQSPTHLIKTRGQQVTLRCSPISGHKSVSWYQQVLGQGPQFIFQYYEKEERGRGNFPDRFSARQFPNYSSELNVNALLLGDSALYLCASSLMQGTDTQYFGPGTRLTVL.

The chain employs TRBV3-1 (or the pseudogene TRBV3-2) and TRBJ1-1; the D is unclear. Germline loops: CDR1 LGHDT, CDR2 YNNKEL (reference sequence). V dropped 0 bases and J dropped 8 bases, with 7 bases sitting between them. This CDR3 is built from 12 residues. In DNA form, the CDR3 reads TGTGCCAGCAGCCAAGAAACAGCAGAAGCTTTCTTT. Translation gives CASSQETAEAFF.

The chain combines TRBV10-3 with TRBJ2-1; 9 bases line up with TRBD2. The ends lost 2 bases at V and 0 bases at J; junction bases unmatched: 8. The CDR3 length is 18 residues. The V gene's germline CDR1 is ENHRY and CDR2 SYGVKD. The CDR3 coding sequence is TGTGCCATCAGTGAGGAGCTGAAGCGGGGGGCCTCCTACAATGAGCAGTTCTTC. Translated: CAISEELKRGASYNEQFF.

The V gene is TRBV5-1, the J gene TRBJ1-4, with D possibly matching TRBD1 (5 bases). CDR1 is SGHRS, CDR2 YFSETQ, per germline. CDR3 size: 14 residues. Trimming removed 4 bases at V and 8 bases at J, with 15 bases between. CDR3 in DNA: TGCGCCAGCAGCCCGGGACTGAGTGACGAAAAACTGTTTTTT. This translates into CASSPGLSDEKLFF.

This CDR3 reads CASSRSTGGANTGELFF. The CDR3 DNA is TGTGCCAGCAGCAGATCTACAGGGGGCGCGAACACCGGGGAGCTGTTTTTT. The gene calls are TRBV7-2 and TRBJ2-2; 9 bases map to TRBD1. The germline gives CDR1 SGHTA, CDR2 FQGNSA. This CDR3 comprises 17 residues. With V trimmed by 5 bases and J by 0 bases, 7 bases remained unmatched.

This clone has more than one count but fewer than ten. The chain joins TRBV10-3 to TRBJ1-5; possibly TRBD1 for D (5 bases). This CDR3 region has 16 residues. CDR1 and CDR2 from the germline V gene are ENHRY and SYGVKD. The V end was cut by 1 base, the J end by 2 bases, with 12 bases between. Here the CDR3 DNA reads TGTGCCATCAGTGAGTTGGGAGGGGTGGGCAATCAGCCCCAGCATTTT. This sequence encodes CAISELGGVGNQPQHF.

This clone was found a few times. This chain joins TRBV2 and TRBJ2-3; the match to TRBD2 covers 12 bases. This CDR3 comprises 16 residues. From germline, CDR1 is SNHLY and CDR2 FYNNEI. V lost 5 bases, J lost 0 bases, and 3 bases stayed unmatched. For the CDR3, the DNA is TGTGCCAGCAGTCCGGGGACTAGCGGGAGCACAGATACGCAGTATTTT. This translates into CASSPGTSGSTDTQYF.

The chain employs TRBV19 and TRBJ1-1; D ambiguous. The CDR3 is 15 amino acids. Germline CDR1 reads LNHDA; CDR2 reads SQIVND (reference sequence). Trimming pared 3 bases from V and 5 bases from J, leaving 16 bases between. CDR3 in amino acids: CASSINFGGNTEAFF. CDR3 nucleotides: TGTGCCAGTAGTATTAATTTCGGAGGGAATACTGAAGCTTTCTTT.

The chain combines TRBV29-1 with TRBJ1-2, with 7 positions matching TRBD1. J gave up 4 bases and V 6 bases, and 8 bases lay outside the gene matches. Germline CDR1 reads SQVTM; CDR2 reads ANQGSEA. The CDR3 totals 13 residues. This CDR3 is CSVLQGPAYGYTF. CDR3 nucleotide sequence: TGCAGCGTGTTACAGGGGCCTGCCTATGGCTACACCTTC.

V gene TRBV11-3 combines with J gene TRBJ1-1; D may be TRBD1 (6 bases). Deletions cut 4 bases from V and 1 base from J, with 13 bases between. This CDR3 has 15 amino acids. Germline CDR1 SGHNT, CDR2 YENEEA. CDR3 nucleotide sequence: TGTGCCAGCAGCTCCTCAGGGGAAGCGAACACTGAAGCTTTCTTT. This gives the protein CASSSSGEANTEAFF.

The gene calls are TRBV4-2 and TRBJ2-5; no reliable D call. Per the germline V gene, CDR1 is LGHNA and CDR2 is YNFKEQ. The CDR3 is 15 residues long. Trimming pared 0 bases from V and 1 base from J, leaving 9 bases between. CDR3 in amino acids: CASSQDGASQETQYF. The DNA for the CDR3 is TGTGCCAGCAGCCAAGATGGCGCCAGCCAAGAGACCCAGTACTTC.

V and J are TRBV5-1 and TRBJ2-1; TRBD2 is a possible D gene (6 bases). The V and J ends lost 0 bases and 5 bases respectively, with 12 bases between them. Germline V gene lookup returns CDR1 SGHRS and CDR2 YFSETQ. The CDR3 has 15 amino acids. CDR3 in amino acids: CASSLVSGADNEQFF. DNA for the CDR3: TGCGCCAGCAGCTTGGTTTCGGGAGCGGACAATGAGCAGTTCTTC. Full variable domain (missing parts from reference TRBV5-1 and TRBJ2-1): KAGVTQTPRYLIKTRGQQVTLSCSPISGHRSVSWYQQTPGQGLQFLFEYFSETQRNKGNFPGRFSGRQFSNSRSEMNVSTLELGDSALYLCASSLVSGADNEQFFGPGTRLTVL.

The DNA of the CDR3 is TGTGCCAGCAGCCTAGGGGGCGACCCCACCGAGCAGTACTTC. This gives the protein CASSLGGDPTEQYF. This sequence joins TRBV7-2 and TRBJ2-7; the match to TRBD1 covers 7 bases. Trimming removed 5 bases from V and 6 bases from J; junction bases left unmatched: 10. Per germline, CDR1 SGHTA and CDR2 FQGNSA. CDR3 length: 14 amino acids. The full variable domain, rest sourced from reference TRBV7-2 and TRBJ2-7, is GAGVSQSPSNKVTEKGKDVELRCDPISGHTALYWYRQSLGQGLEFLIYFQGNSAPDKSGLPSDRFSAERTGGSVSTLTIQRTQQEDSAVYLCASSLGGDPTEQYFGPGTRLTVT.

The CDR3: CASSEATGSANTGELFF. The DNA of the CDR3 is TGTGCCAGCAGTGAAGCCACCGGCTCTGCGAACACCGGGGAGCTGTTTTTT. The chain recombines TRBV6-1 with TRBJ2-2; no firm D call. V was cut by 0 bases and J by 0 bases, with 11 bases left in between. This CDR3 has 17 amino acids. CDR1 is MNHNS, CDR2 SASEGT, per germline.

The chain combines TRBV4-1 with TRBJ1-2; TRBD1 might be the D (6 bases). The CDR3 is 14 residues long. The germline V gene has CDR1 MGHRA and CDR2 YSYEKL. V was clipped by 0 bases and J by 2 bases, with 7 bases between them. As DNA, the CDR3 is TGCGCCAGCAGCCAAGAACAGGGAAACTATGGCTACACCTTC. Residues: CASSQEQGNYGYTF.

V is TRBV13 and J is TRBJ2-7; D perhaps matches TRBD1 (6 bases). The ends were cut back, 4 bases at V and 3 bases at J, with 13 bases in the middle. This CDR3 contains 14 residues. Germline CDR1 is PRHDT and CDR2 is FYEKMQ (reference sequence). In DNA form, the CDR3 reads TGTGCCAGCAGCTGGGGGCAGGTGGTCTACGAGCAGTACTTC. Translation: CASSWGQVVYEQYF.

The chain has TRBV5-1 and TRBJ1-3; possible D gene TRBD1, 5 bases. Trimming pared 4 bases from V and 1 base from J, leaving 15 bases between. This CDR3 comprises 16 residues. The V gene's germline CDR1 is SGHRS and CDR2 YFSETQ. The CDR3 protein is CASSIGSGGSGNTIYF. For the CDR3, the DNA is TGCGCCAGCAGCATCGGGAGCGGGGGGTCTGGAAACACCATATATTTT.

In DNA form, the CDR3 reads TGTGCCAGCAGTATTATGGCCTCAGGGGAAGCTTTCTTT. Translating gives CASSIMASGEAFF. The gene calls are TRBV12-3 or TRBV12-4 and TRBJ1-1, with D possibly TRBD1 on 5 matching bases. The CDR3 totals 13 residues. V shed 5 bases and J shed 8 bases, with 15 bases lying between them.

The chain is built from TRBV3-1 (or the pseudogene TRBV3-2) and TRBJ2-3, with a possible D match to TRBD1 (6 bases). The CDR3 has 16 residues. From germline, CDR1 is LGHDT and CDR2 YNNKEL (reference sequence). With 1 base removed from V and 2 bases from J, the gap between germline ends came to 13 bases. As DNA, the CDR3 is TGTGCCAGCAGCCAAGGGGGCAGGGGACACACAGATACGCAGTATTTT. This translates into CASSQGGRGHTDTQYF.

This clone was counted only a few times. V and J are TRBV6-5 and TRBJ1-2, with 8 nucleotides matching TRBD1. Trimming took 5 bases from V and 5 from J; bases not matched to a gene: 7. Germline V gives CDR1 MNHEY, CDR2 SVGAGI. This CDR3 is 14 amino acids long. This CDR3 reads CASSKTDREYGYTF. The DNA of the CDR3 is TGTGCCAGCAGTAAAACGGACAGGGAATATGGCTACACCTTC.

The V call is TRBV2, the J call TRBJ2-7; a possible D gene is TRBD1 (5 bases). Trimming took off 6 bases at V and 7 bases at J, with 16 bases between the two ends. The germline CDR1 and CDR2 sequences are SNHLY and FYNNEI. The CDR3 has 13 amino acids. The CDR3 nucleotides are TGTGCCAGCAGCGCACTCGGGTCAGGGGAGCAGTACTTC. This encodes CASSALGSGEQYF.

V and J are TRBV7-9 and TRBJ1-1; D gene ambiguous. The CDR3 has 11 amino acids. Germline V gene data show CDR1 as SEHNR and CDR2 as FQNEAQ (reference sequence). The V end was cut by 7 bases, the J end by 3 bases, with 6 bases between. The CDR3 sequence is CASKAYTEAFF. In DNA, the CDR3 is TGTGCCAGCAAGGCCTACACTGAAGCTTTCTTT.